One and the same sample provided the 4 T cell receptor beta chains below, sequenced in a study of blood T cell repertoires in COVID-19. Some clones are missing from TCRdb's copy, which holds only in-frame ones; the method was immunoSEQ multiplex PCR. The sample consists of a few hundred thousand clones, approximately 89% of them appearing once. The source material was PBMCs or T cells enriched from blood (not recorded which). The receptors come from a middle-aged woman who had been exposed to COVID-19.

This chain uses TRBV2 with TRBJ1-3; no clear D gene. The germline CDR1 and CDR2 sequences are SNHLY and FYNNEI. CDR3 length: 14 amino acids. Trimming removed 9 bases from V and 0 bases from J, with 12 bases in between. The CDR3 nucleotides are TGTGCCAGTACGAGGGTGACCTCTGGAAACACCATATATTTT. As protein: CASTRVTSGNTIYF.

V and J are TRBV19 and TRBJ2-5, with TRBD2 matching 9 bases. Unmatched junction bases numbered 3, after V lost 1 base and J lost 6 bases. The germline gives CDR1 LNHDA, CDR2 SQIVND (reference sequence). This CDR3 spans 14 amino acids. The CDR3 region has the DNA TGTGCCAGTAGTATAGCTAGCGGGACGCAGACCCAGTACTTC. It yields the protein CASSIASGTQTQYF.

The chain combines TRBV5-8 with TRBJ1-6; a weak D match, TRBD1 (5 bases). This CDR3 spans 15 amino acids. Per germline, CDR1 SGHTS and CDR2 YDEGEE. V was cut by 4 bases and J by 7 bases, with 15 bases left in between. CDR3 nucleotide sequence: TGTGCCAGCAGCCGGGTGGGCCCAGGGAATTCACCCCTCCACTTT. Translation: CASSRVGPGNSPLHF.

The genes are TRBV6-5 and TRBJ1-1, with TRBD1 as a possible D gene (5 bases). The germline V gene encodes CDR1 MNHEY and CDR2 SVGAGI. The CDR3 runs 13 residues. V lost 6 bases, J lost 3 bases, and 11 bases lay in between. CDR3 sequence (DNA): TGTGCCAGCAGACGAAGGGGTTACACTGAAGCTTTCTTT. The encoded protein is CASRRRGYTEAFF.